This TCR beta chain was recorded in a study of human T cells and chemical hapten exposure. The wider study: Patch tests delivered 0.01% DPC to the upper back and were evaluated at 6 days.

Noted time point: patch test 2, 6 weeks after DPC sensitization. The treatment was: therapeutic diphenylcyclopropenone sensitization with weekly scalp DPC. Samples of blood were obtained prior to the application of each patch test. Single cDNA molecules in the library carried unique molecular identifiers attached during preparation. Original methodology: Sample-level TCR yields exhibited a median of about 96,000, with a range of roughly 20,000 to 750,000. TCRdb itself ran the RACE reads through MiXCR, one entry per CDR3 protein. The V and J calls were determined by TCRdb, not by the authors. The sample lists under 75,000 distinct CDR3 sequences; 8.5% were seen once. Ten or more counts support this clonotype. Per the germline V gene, CDR1 is SGHAT and CDR2 is FQNNGV. Trimming pared 3 bases from V and 5 bases from J, leaving 18 bases between. CDR3 length: 16 residues.

The TCR sequence derives from a woman aged 50 to 65 with alopecia areata. Some clones in this sample may be carry-over from other donors' samples. The specimen was whole blood, collected in connection with sensitization to the hapten diphenylcyclopropenone (DPC). This chain connects TRBV11-2 to TRBJ2-3; tentatively, D is TRBD2 (6 bases). This chain's CDR3 is CASSFPGGSIGDTQYF. For the CDR3, the DNA is TGTGCCAGCAGCTTCCCTGGAGGGAGCATAGGAGATACGCAGTATTTT.